What follows are 27 T cell receptor beta chains derived from one specimen sequenced in a study of beta chain features in type 1 diabetes. Sequencing targeted expressed TCRB transcripts, as all isolated RNA had been reverse transcribed. Sequencing was performed with immunoSEQ multiplex PCR; in TCRdb, only in-frame clones are kept and a portion is missing. The profile shows approximately 200,000 clones, about 9.3% of them singletons. Source material: naive CD4+ T cells from blood. These receptors originate from a woman between 18 and 30 years old in good health.

This clone has just a few counts. This rearrangement joins TRBV4-2 to TRBJ2-7; 11 positions match TRBD2. Trimming cost V 0 bases and J 2 bases; bases outside gene matches: 3. Germline lookup yields CDR1 LGHNA and CDR2 YNFKEQ. This CDR3 contains 16 residues. This chain's CDR3 is CASSQDRTSGPYEQYF. In DNA form, the CDR3 reads TGTGCCAGCAGCCAAGATCGGACTAGCGGGCCCTACGAGCAGTACTTC.

The V gene is TRBV5-1, the J gene TRBJ1-1; maybe TRBD1 (6 bases). This CDR3 contains 15 residues. Trimming stripped 1 base from V and 1 base from J, with 11 bases between. Looked up from germline, CDR1 is SGHRS and CDR2 is YFSETQ. Here the CDR3 reads CASSLFRQANTEAFF. The CDR3, as DNA: TGCGCCAGCAGCTTGTTTCGACAGGCGAACACTGAAGCTTTCTTT.

This clone has just a few counts. The chain uses TRBV4-2 and TRBJ2-2, with TRBD2 matching over 10 bases. From germline, CDR1 is LGHNA and CDR2 YNFKEQ. V dropped 3 bases and J dropped 4; count of bases not matched to a gene: 8. This CDR3 has 17 residues. Here the CDR3 reads CASSQRPLAGATGELFF. The CDR3 DNA is TGTGCCAGCAGCCAGCGGCCCCTAGCGGGAGCCACCGGGGAGCTGTTTTTT.

Only a few counts were recorded for this clone. The genes are TRBV5-1 and TRBJ1-1; TRBD1 matches 9 bases. Germline CDR1 and CDR2: SGHRS and YFSETQ. After removal of 3 bases from V and 4 bases from J, the junction contained 7 bases not matched to a gene. CDR3 length: 15 amino acids. The CDR3 sequence is CASSSETGGITEAFF. The CDR3 DNA sequence: TGCGCCAGCAGCTCGGAGACAGGGGGAATCACTGAAGCTTTCTTT.

This clone was observed many times. CDR3 sequence (DNA): TGTGCCAGTAGTATTCTGAGGGAGCAGTTCTTC. Amino acid sequence: CASSILREQFF. V usage is TRBV19 and J usage is TRBJ2-1; no reliable D call. Trimming took off 3 bases at V and 10 bases at J, with 7 bases between the two ends. Germline V gene data show CDR1 as LNHDA and CDR2 as SQIVND (reference sequence). There are 11 residues in the CDR3.

This clone was seen only a few times. The V and J genes are TRBV6-1 and TRBJ2-1; tentatively, D is TRBD1 (6 bases). V lost 5 bases and J lost 5, with 16 bases in between. In germline, CDR1 is MNHNS, CDR2 SASEGT. The CDR3 covers 15 residues. The DNA of the CDR3 is TGTGCCAGCAGTCATACCCGTGGACAGCACAATGAGCAGTTCTTC. Encoded protein: CASSHTRGQHNEQFF.

This clone was found a few times. The V gene is TRBV5-1, the J gene TRBJ2-3; D may be TRBD2 (6 bases). Germline-derived CDR1 and CDR2 are SGHRS and YFSETQ. The CDR3 has 15 residues. Trimming removed 4 bases from V and 3 bases from J, with 15 bases in between. CDR3 bases: TGCGCCAGCAGCCTAGACCAGGCGGGGACAGATACGCAGTATTTT. Protein product: CASSLDQAGTDTQYF.

This clone has more than one count but fewer than ten. The chain is built from TRBV28 and TRBJ2-3; D is unresolved. V gave up 2 bases and J gave up 1 base, with 13 bases separating them. Germline V lookup: CDR1 MDHEN, CDR2 SYDVKM. CDR3 length: 16 amino acids. This CDR3 is CASSLPLAERTDTQYF. The CDR3 region has the DNA TGTGCCAGCAGTTTACCCCTGGCGGAGCGCACAGATACGCAGTATTTT.

This clone was detected only a few times. In DNA form, the CDR3 reads TGTGCCAGCAGCTTACGTGGGGGATGGGGGGATGGCTACACCTTC. This encodes CASSLRGGWGDGYTF. The chain has TRBV7-3 and TRBJ1-2; a weak D match, TRBD1 (5 bases). Trimming shortened V by 2 bases and J by 6 bases, and 16 bases separated the two germline ends. CDR3 size: 15 residues. Germline-derived CDR1 and CDR2 are SGHTA and FQGTGA.

The chain uses TRBV7-8 and TRBJ2-7; 9 bases align to TRBD1. The V and J ends lost 5 bases and 2 bases, in that order; junction bases with no gene match: 16. The length of the CDR3 is 18 residues. CDR1 SGHVS and CDR2 FQNEAQ come from the germline V gene. CDR3 residues: CASSDWGSGTGITYEQYF. The CDR3 DNA sequence: TGTGCCAGCAGCGATTGGGGATCCGGGACAGGGATTACCTACGAGCAGTACTTC.

This clone was observed a handful of times. The rearrangement links TRBV5-1 to TRBJ2-7; D not resolved. This CDR3 has 11 amino acids. V gave up 3 bases and J gave up 1 base, with 2 bases separating them. The V gene's germline CDR1 is SGHRS and CDR2 YFSETQ. CDR3: CASSSSYEQYF. CDR3 sequence (DNA): TGCGCCAGCAGCTCGTCCTACGAGCAGTACTTC.

V and J are TRBV9 and TRBJ2-1, with 10 bases matching TRBD2. Germline trimming cut 3 bases from V and 3 bases from J; bases unmatched to any gene: 3. From germline, CDR1 is SGDLS and CDR2 YYNGEE. CDR3 length equals 15 residues. This CDR3 reads CASSDGTSVYNEQFF. The CDR3 bases are TGTGCCAGCAGCGACGGGACTAGCGTCTACAATGAGCAGTTCTTC. The full variable domain, in which reference TRBV9 and TRBJ2-1 provide the parts outside the CDR3, is DSGVTQTPKHLITATGQRVTLRCSPRSGDLSVYWYQQSLDQGLQFLIQYYNGEERAKGNILERFSAQQFPDLHSELNLSSLELGDSALYFCASSDGTSVYNEQFFGPGTRLTVL.

In its sample, this clone was seen a few times. The gene calls are TRBV7-9 and TRBJ2-5, with 9 bases lining up with TRBD2. The V segment lost 1 base and the J segment 2 bases; nucleotides outside the gene matches: 8. This CDR3 comprises 17 residues. The germline V gene has CDR1 SEHNR and CDR2 FQNEAQ (reference sequence). CDR3 in amino acids: CASSLGRLAGFQETQYF. The CDR3 nucleotides are TGTGCCAGCAGCTTAGGCAGGCTAGCGGGATTTCAAGAGACCCAGTACTTC.

This clone was seen a few times. The chain carries TRBV30 and TRBJ1-2, with D perhaps TRBD1 (6 bases). The CDR3 is made up of 13 amino acids. Deletions cut 5 bases from V and 8 bases from J, with 18 bases between. CDR1 and CDR2 (germline): GTSNPN, SVGIG (reference sequence). The CDR3 reads CAWARDIGEGYTF. The CDR3 nucleotides read TGTGCCTGGGCCCGGGACATCGGTGAAGGCTACACCTTC.

The gene calls are TRBV19 and TRBJ2-5; tentatively, D is TRBD2 (5 bases). Germline CDR1 and CDR2: LNHDA and SQIVND (reference sequence). The CDR3 is 14 amino acids. The germline V and J ends were trimmed by 5 bases and 1 base, with 11 bases remaining between them. In nucleotides, the CDR3 is TGTGCCAGTAGTTACCGAGGGCTCCAAGAGACCCAGTACTTC. Protein: CASSYRGLQETQYF.

This clone was found a few times. V usage is TRBV30 and J usage is TRBJ1-5; 8 bases align to TRBD1. The CDR3 has 14 residues. CDR1 is GTSNPN, CDR2 SVGIG, per germline (reference sequence). V was pared by 5 bases and J by 2 bases, with 5 bases of the junction left unmatched. The CDR3 nucleotides are TGTGCCTGGTCGACAGGGGTAGGCAATCAGCCCCAGCATTTT. The encoded protein is CAWSTGVGNQPQHF.

This clone turned up a few times. The chain combines TRBV5-5 with TRBJ2-1; D is unresolved. The germline gives CDR1 SGHKS, CDR2 YYEKEE (reference sequence). The CDR3 spans 14 residues. Trimming pared 4 bases from V and 0 bases from J, leaving 8 bases between. CDR3: CASSRVSSYNEQFF. As DNA, the CDR3 is TGTGCCAGCAGCCGGGTGAGCTCCTACAATGAGCAGTTCTTC. The whole variable domain, remainder taken from reference TRBV5-5 and TRBJ2-1, is DAGVTQSPTHLIKTRGQQVTLRCSPISGHKSVSWYQQVLGQGPQFIFQYYEKEERGRGNFPDRFSARQFPNYSSELNVNALLLGDSALYLCASSRVSSYNEQFFGPGTRLTVL.

V and J are TRBV15 and TRBJ1-1, with D hard to call. The V gene lost 1 base and the J gene lost 0 bases, with 3 bases spanning the gap. Germline CDR1 and CDR2: LNHNV and YYDKDF (reference sequence). CDR3 length: 13 residues. CDR3 bases: TGTGCCACCAGCAGAGTAATGAACACTGAAGCTTTCTTT. Its protein product is CATSRVMNTEAFF.

The rearrangement links TRBV6-5 to TRBJ2-7; 8 nucleotides match TRBD2. Trimming cost V 0 bases and J 2 bases; bases outside gene matches: 6. Looked up from germline, CDR1 is MNHEY and CDR2 is SVGAGI. This CDR3 spans 16 amino acids. In DNA form, the CDR3 reads TGTGCCAGCAGTTACTCCTTTGCGGGAGGCCCCTACGAGCAGTACTTC. Translated: CASSYSFAGGPYEQYF.

This clone was counted a few times. The chain uses TRBV9 and TRBJ2-7, with 12 bases matching TRBD1. Trimming cost V 4 bases and J 5 bases; bases outside gene matches: 4. The CDR3 runs 14 residues. Germline V lookup: CDR1 SGDLS, CDR2 YYNGEE. The CDR3 loop reads CASSRGQGADEQYF. The DNA of the CDR3 is TGTGCCAGCAGCAGGGGACAGGGGGCCGACGAGCAGTACTTC.

This clone was detected a few times. The CDR3 loop reads CASSILRDIGEKLFF. The CDR3 bases are TGTGCCAGCAGTATACTCCGGGACATTGGTGAAAAACTGTTTTTT. This sequence joins TRBV25-1 and TRBJ1-4, with a possible D match to TRBD1 (6 bases). CDR1 and CDR2 from the germline V gene are MGHDK and SYGVNS. The V end was cut by 5 bases, the J end by 7 bases, with 17 bases between. This CDR3 spans 15 amino acids.

The chain couples TRBV29-1 to TRBJ2-3, with D possibly TRBD2 on 6 matching bases. Looked up from germline, CDR1 is SQVTM and CDR2 is ANQGSEA. Trimming cost V 5 bases and J 2 bases, with 14 bases left between them. This CDR3 comprises 14 residues. The CDR3 DNA follows: TGCAGCGTTAGGGAGGAAGGGACCACAGATACGCAGTATTTT. Encoded protein: CSVREEGTTDTQYF.

This clone was counted between two and nine times. This rearrangement joins TRBV14 to TRBJ2-7, with D unresolved. V dropped 5 bases and J dropped 6 bases, with 8 bases sitting between them. Germline CDR1 and CDR2: SGHDN and FVKESK. This CDR3 comprises 11 residues. CDR3 sequence (DNA): TGTGCCAGCAGCGATGGCACCGAGCAGTACTTC. Translating gives CASSDGTEQYF.

As DNA, the CDR3 is TGTGCCTGGCGTCTATCAGGGGACACTGAAGCTTTCTTT. Its protein product is CAWRLSGDTEAFF. The rearrangement uses TRBV30 and TRBJ1-1, with D possibly TRBD1 on 6 matching bases. The CDR3 length is 13 residues. Deletions cut 5 bases from V and 3 bases from J, with 13 bases between. Germline-derived CDR1 and CDR2 are GTSNPN and SVGIG (reference sequence). Variable domain in full (rest from reference TRBV30 and TRBJ1-1): SQTIHQWPATLVQPVGSPLSLECTVEGTSNPNLYWYRQAAGRGLQLLFYSVGIGQISSEVPQNLSASRPQDRQFILSSKKLLLSDSGFYLCAWRLSGDTEAFFGQGTRLTVV.

The chain combines TRBV27 with TRBJ2-7; a possible D gene is TRBD2 (6 bases). V lost 8 bases and J 4 bases, leaving 15 bases between the germline ends. This CDR3 region has 13 residues. Germline V gene data show CDR1 as MNHEY and CDR2 as SMNVEV (reference sequence). The chain's CDR3 is CASRPSAGYEQYF. The CDR3 region has the DNA TGTGCCAGCCGCCCTAGCGCCGGATACGAGCAGTACTTC.

V and J are TRBV27 and TRBJ2-1, with TRBD2 matching 7 bases. Germline-derived CDR1 and CDR2 are MNHEY and SMNVEV (reference sequence). The CDR3 loop spans 14 amino acids. The V segment lost 3 bases and the J segment 6 bases; nucleotides outside the gene matches: 5. As DNA, the CDR3 is TGTGCCAGCAGTTTGCGGGAGCGGTTCAATGAGCAGTTCTTC. Its translation: CASSLRERFNEQFF.

The chain carries TRBV9 and TRBJ2-2, with TRBD2 matching 7 bases. J lost 1 base, V lost 0 bases, and 0 bases had no gene match. Per germline, CDR1 SGDLS and CDR2 YYNGEE. CDR3 size: 15 residues. CDR3 nucleotide sequence: TGTGCCAGCAGCGTAGGGGGGGGGAACACCGGGGAGCTGTTTTTT. Translating gives CASSVGGGNTGELFF.